The 11 T cell receptor beta chains below come from one sample, sequenced in a study of blood T cell repertoires in COVID-19. The table came from immunoSEQ multiplex PCR; TCRdb's copy has only in-frame clones and leaves some out. Seen here are approximately 130,000 clones, about three quarters observed once, and the top ten hold approximately 2.3%. Sample: peripheral blood. The receptors shown here come from a woman between 65 and 79 years old with acute or convalescent COVID-19.

This sequence joins TRBV5-1 and TRBJ1-1; TRBD1 might be the D (5 bases). The CDR3 spans 14 residues. Germline CDR1 SGHRS, CDR2 YFSETQ. The ends were cut back, 2 bases at V and 0 bases at J, with 8 bases in the middle. CDR3 residues: CASSLQVMNTEAFF. The CDR3, as DNA: TGCGCCAGCAGCTTACAGGTAATGAACACTGAAGCTTTCTTT.

The chain is built from TRBV27 and TRBJ2-2; 11 positions match TRBD1. The V gene's germline CDR1 is MNHEY and CDR2 SMNVEV (reference sequence). V shed 6 bases, J shed 3 bases, and the junction held 6 bases outside the gene matches. CDR3 size: 16 residues. The CDR3 bases are TGTGCCAGCAGCCAATTGGGACAGGGGGACACCGGGGAGCTGTTTTTT. As protein: CASSQLGQGDTGELFF.

CDR3 nucleotide sequence: TGTGCCAGCAGTGAAGTCTCCAGGGAGGGATACGAGCAGTACTTC. This gives the protein CASSEVSREGYEQYF. This chain links TRBV6-1 with TRBJ2-7; 7 bases agree with TRBD2. The CDR3 length is 15 residues. The V gene's germline CDR1 is MNHNS and CDR2 SASEGT. J was trimmed by 4 bases and V by 1 base; bases with no gene match: 7.

This chain joins TRBV10-3 and TRBJ2-5, with TRBD1 matching over 8 bases. Germline CDR1 is ENHRY and CDR2 is SYGVKD. The CDR3 spans 12 residues. V dropped 11 bases and J dropped 3; count of bases not matched to a gene: 5. The CDR3: CAVQGVEETQYF. The CDR3 coding sequence is TGTGCCGTACAGGGGGTCGAAGAGACCCAGTACTTC.

The rearrangement links TRBV7-9 to TRBJ1-1; no firm D call. Per germline, CDR1 SEHNR and CDR2 FQNEAQ (reference sequence). The CDR3 is 13 amino acids. Between the trimmed V and J ends, which lost 5 bases and 5 bases, there was a span of 12 bases. DNA of the CDR3: TGTGCCAGCAGCGCCGGCGGGGAGACTGAAGCTTTCTTT. Its protein product is CASSAGGETEAFF.

This chain uses TRBV6-5 with TRBJ1-1, with D hard to call. V gave up 6 bases and J gave up 8 bases, with 7 bases separating them. Germline CDR1 and CDR2: MNHEY and SVGAGI. The CDR3 length is 10 residues. This chain's CDR3 is CASRYREAFF. As DNA, the CDR3 is TGTGCCAGCAGGTACCGGGAAGCTTTCTTT.

This sequence joins TRBV10-3 and TRBJ2-7, with a possible D match to TRBD1 (5 bases). The V end was cut by 6 bases, the J end by 4 bases, with 13 bases between. Germline V gene lookup returns CDR1 ENHRY and CDR2 SYGVKD. CDR3 length: 13 amino acids. The CDR3 here is CAIRQGYEYEQYF. DNA of the CDR3: TGTGCCATCAGGCAGGGTTATGAATACGAGCAGTACTTC.

V is TRBV4-1 and J is TRBJ2-7, with TRBD2 matching 9 bases. The CDR3 has 15 residues. The germline V gene has CDR1 MGHRA and CDR2 YSYEKL. The J segment lost 5 bases and the V segment lost 1 base, leaving 6 bases of the junction unmatched. CDR3 residues: CASSQGRAGGDEQYF. CDR3 nucleotides: TGCGCCAGCAGCCAAGGGAGAGCGGGGGGCGACGAGCAGTACTTC.

V gene TRBV5-1 combines with J gene TRBJ2-3; 8 bases fit TRBD2. V was pared by 4 bases and J by 5 bases, with 12 bases of the junction left unmatched. CDR1 SGHRS and CDR2 YFSETQ come from the germline V gene. The CDR3 has 16 residues. CDR3 sequence: CASSKQAGGGGDTQYF. The CDR3 DNA is TGCGCCAGCAGCAAGCAGGCGGGAGGAGGGGGAGATACGCAGTATTTT. The whole variable domain, filled in from reference TRBV5-1 and TRBJ2-3, reads KAGVTQTPRYLIKTRGQQVTLSCSPISGHRSVSWYQQTPGQGLQFLFEYFSETQRNKGNFPGRFSGRQFSNSRSEMNVSTLELGDSALYLCASSKQAGGGGDTQYFGPGTRLTVL.

The chain's CDR3 is CASSPWTGEGYGYTF. The CDR3, as DNA: TGCGCCAGCAGCCCCTGGACAGGGGAGGGCTATGGCTACACCTTC. The rearrangement links TRBV4-3 to TRBJ1-2, with 9 bases that match TRBD1. The CDR3 extends over 15 amino acids. The V and J ends lost 4 bases and 4 bases, in that order; junction bases with no gene match: 7. CDR1 LGHNA and CDR2 YSLEER come from the germline V gene.

The rearrangement joins TRBV21-1 to TRBJ2-7; the table's D call, TRBD1, has no DNA check behind it. TRBV21-1 is listed as a pseudogene. The CDR3 has 14 amino acids. CDR3 coding DNA: TGTGCCAGCAGCGTAAGGGACAGGGACTACGAGCAGTACTTC. This encodes CASSVRDRDYEQYF.